This is a list of T cell receptor beta chains from one sample in a study of T cell changes during pregnancy in multiple sclerosis. Sequencing was performed with immunoSEQ multiplex PCR; in TCRdb, only in-frame clones are kept and a portion is missing. The table shows 90,000 or so clones, with around 93% occurring only once. The material sequenced was peripheral blood, taken before pregnancy. All receptors derive from a female donor with multiple sclerosis, enrolled in a pregnancy study. CDR3s include the opening cysteine and the closing phenylalanine or tryptophan. A D gene is named only where the DNA matches it firmly.

V	D	J	CDR3
TRBV5-1	-	TRBJ2-7	CASSLAEGSLDEQYF
TRBV27	TRBD1	TRBJ2-7	CASSLKGQAGGSYEQYF
TRBV28	-	TRBJ1-3	CASAGNSGNTIYF
TRBV19	-	TRBJ2-1	CASRSTGYDEQFF
TRBV19	-	TRBJ2-3	CASSIGRSDTDTQYF
TRBV5-1	TRBD1	TRBJ1-3	CASSSGTVGNTIYF
TRBV5-1	TRBD2	TRBJ2-5	CASTSSGGTQETQYF
TRBV6-1	-	TRBJ1-1	CASSVLGGNTEAFF
TRBV29-1	TRBD1	TRBJ2-7	CSVGQGGGYEQYF
TRBV19	TRBD1	TRBJ2-1	CASSIVGQAYNEQFF
TRBV7-9	TRBD2	TRBJ2-1	CASIKEGLAGTEQFF
TRBV7-2	TRBD2	TRBJ2-1	CASSPASGSNEQFF
TRBV6-5	-	TRBJ2-5	CASSSGWMETQYF
TRBV7-3	TRBD1	TRBJ2-5	CASSRWGTGSQETQYF
TRBV29-1	-	TRBJ1-2	CSVEDHPGVLYGYTF
TRBV5-1	-	TRBJ1-4	CASSLTGLNEKLFF
TRBV12-5	-	TRBJ1-1	CASGLADGTLVNTEAFF
TRBV7-9	-	TRBJ2-7	CASSSRGEGYEQYF
TRBV6-5	TRBD1	TRBJ1-2	CASFARGQGAWGYTF
TRBV7-9	TRBD1	TRBJ2-7	CASSPVGQGFREQYF
TRBV7-6	TRBD1	TRBJ2-3	CASSFRLDRENTDTQYF
TRBV10-3	TRBD1	TRBJ1-4	CAISESRDRVKLFF
TRBV2	TRBD1	TRBJ2-5	CASSVRRGTGETQYF
TRBV11-3	TRBD1	TRBJ1-3	CASSLWTGYSGNTIYF
TRBV19	TRBD1	TRBJ1-1	CASRDRGRAEAFF
TRBV18	TRBD1	TRBJ2-3	CASSENRGGTDTQYF
TRBV18	-	TRBJ1-3	CASSPGASGNTIYF
TRBV5-1	-	TRBJ2-3	CASSPGLFTDTQYF
TRBV27	TRBD1	TRBJ2-7	CASSFGTGKWNYEQYF
TRBV5-5	TRBD1	TRBJ1-2	CASSLEPGTGGRYGYTF
TRBV4-2	TRBD2	TRBJ2-5	CASSRGRWETQYF
TRBV10-2	TRBD2	TRBJ2-1	CASSELAPYNEQFF
TRBV9	-	TRBJ2-3	CASSGGDRTDTQYF
TRBV5-1	-	TRBJ2-5	CASSLGDFQETQYF
TRBV5-1	TRBD2	TRBJ2-1	CASSLWSSGSLGNEQFF
TRBV28	-	TRBJ2-1	CASSPLLIREREQFF
TRBV18	-	TRBJ1-4	CASSPGPGNLNEKLFF
TRBV25-1	-	TRBJ1-1	CASSEAGDTEAFF
TRBV7-2	TRBD2	TRBJ2-1	CASSPGLAGGEFF
TRBV5-8	TRBD1	TRBJ2-1	CASSLRQGSSYNEQFF
TRBV4-3	-	TRBJ2-3	CASSQDRGTDTQYF
TRBV30	TRBD1	TRBJ1-2	CAWSGILTGNYGYTF
TRBV9	TRBD1	TRBJ2-7	CASSPRTGKLYEQYF
TRBV30	TRBD2	TRBJ2-1	CAWRSREFNEQFF
TRBV27	-	TRBJ1-1	CASSLSGATEAFF
TRBV6-4	TRBD2	TRBJ2-7	CASSQTSGGLYEQYF